This passage covers 20 T cell receptor beta chains from one sample sequenced in a study of blood T cells in healthy people across ages. The second PCR ran about 6 to 11 cycles with a sample-barcoded 5' primer and J-beta primers. TCRdb reanalysed the 5' RACE reads using MiXCR and keeps one entry per CDR3 protein. The profile shows around 580,000 distinct CDR3 sequences, around 50% of them singletons. Sequenced sample: blood. Every receptor here comes from a man aged 80 or over in good health.

This chain joins TRBV5-1 and TRBJ2-3, with D perhaps TRBD2 (5 bases). CDR1 is SGHRS and CDR2 is YFSETQ in the germline V gene. The CDR3 is 15 residues long. Trimming took 1 base from V and 2 from J, leaving 11 bases between them. In DNA form, the CDR3 reads TGCGCCAGCAGCTTGAAGAGAGGGAACACAGATACGCAGTATTTT. Protein sequence: CASSLKRGNTDTQYF.

The chain joins TRBV4-3 to TRBJ1-5, with 10 bases lining up with TRBD1. The CDR3 is made up of 15 amino acids. V shed 4 bases, J shed 2 bases, and the junction held 2 bases outside the gene matches. The germline V gene encodes CDR1 LGHNA and CDR2 YSLEER. This CDR3 reads CASSPGTGGNQPQHF. Here the CDR3 DNA reads TGCGCCAGCAGCCCCGGGACAGGGGGCAATCAGCCCCAGCATTTT.

The rearrangement uses TRBV18 and TRBJ2-2; no firm D call. V was pared by 5 bases and J by 3 bases, with 10 bases between. The CDR3 covers 14 residues. Germline CDR1 is KGHSH and CDR2 is LQKENI. For the CDR3, the DNA is TGTGCCAGCTCATCGGCCACAGACACCGGGGAGCTGTTTTTT. It specifies CASSSATDTGELFF.

This clonotype was recorded a few times. The chain uses TRBV7-9 and TRBJ2-4; no clear D gene. CDR1 and CDR2 (germline): SEHNR, FQNEAQ (reference sequence). The CDR3 is made up of 13 amino acids. Trimming removed 1 base from V and 9 bases from J, with 10 bases in between. CDR3 loop: CASSLGRDGIQYF. CDR3 DNA: TGTGCCAGCAGCTTAGGGAGAGATGGCATTCAGTACTTC.

This clonotype was recorded at least ten times. The chain recombines TRBV10-3 with TRBJ2-1, with 9 bases lining up with TRBD2. The CDR3 is made up of 15 amino acids. CDR1 and CDR2 from the germline V gene are ENHRY and SYGVKD. The V gene end was trimmed by 6 bases and the J gene end by 6 bases; junction bases not matched to a gene: 9. The CDR3 is CAIRAIAGDVNEQFF. In DNA, the CDR3 is TGTGCCATCAGGGCTATAGCGGGAGATGTCAATGAGCAGTTCTTC.

The sample holds a few counts of this clonotype. This chain links TRBV7-2 with TRBJ2-5, with a tentative D call TRBD2 (6 bases). V lost 6 bases and J lost 1, with 9 bases in between. The length of the CDR3 is 13 residues. The germline V gene has CDR1 SGHTA and CDR2 FQGNSA. Written as DNA, the CDR3 is TGTGCCAGCAGGGAGGGATTCCAAGAGACCCAGTACTTC. It specifies CASREGFQETQYF. Filled out from reference TRBV7-2 and TRBJ2-5, the complete variable domain reads GAGVSQSPSNKVTEKGKDVELRCDPISGHTALYWYRQSLGQGLEFLIYFQGNSAPDKSGLPSDRFSAERTGGSVSTLTIQRTQQEDSAVYLCASREGFQETQYFGPGTRLLVL.

This clonotype turned up a few times. The CDR3 protein is CSVAVRGRYEKLFF. The CDR3 DNA reads as TGCAGCGTTGCGGTCAGGGGGCGATATGAAAAACTGTTTTTT. The rearrangement uses TRBV29-1 and TRBJ1-4; 8 bases line up with TRBD1. J lost 6 bases, V lost 4 bases, and 7 bases had no gene match. This CDR3 is built from 14 residues. The germline gives CDR1 SQVTM, CDR2 ANQGSEA.

This clonotype was counted at least ten times. The chain is built from TRBV6-5 and TRBJ2-1; no clear D. CDR1 and CDR2 (germline): MNHEY, SVGAGI. This CDR3 has 17 residues. The germline V and J ends were trimmed by 0 bases and 0 bases, with 12 bases remaining between them. CDR3 nucleotide sequence: TGTGCCAGCAGTTACTCTGGAGTCCCGAGCTCCTACAATGAGCAGTTCTTC. Its translation is CASSYSGVPSSYNEQFF.

This chain connects TRBV7-2 to TRBJ2-3; weak D call: TRBD2 (5 bases). Deletions cut 5 bases from V and 2 bases from J, with 17 bases between. Germline V gives CDR1 SGHTA, CDR2 FQGNSA. The CDR3 is made up of 16 amino acids. CDR3 sequence (DNA): TGTGCCAGCAGCCCAGCGACGGGATTGTCCACAGATACGCAGTATTTT. Translation: CASSPATGLSTDTQYF.

This clonotype has a handful of counts. V and J are TRBV20-1 and TRBJ2-2; D gene ambiguous. Germline CDR1 DFQATT, CDR2 SNEGSKA (reference sequence). The ends were cut back, 3 bases at V and 1 base at J, with 18 bases in the middle. The CDR3 is made up of 17 amino acids. The CDR3 nucleotides are TGCAGTGCTAGTTCTTGGTCGGGCAGGAAGAACACCGGGGAGCTGTTTTTT. Encoded protein: CSASSWSGRKNTGELFF.

This clonotype was observed at least ten times. The chain is built from TRBV6-5 and TRBJ2-7, with a tentative D call TRBD1 (6 bases). This CDR3 has 15 residues. V shed 0 bases and J shed 2 bases, with 11 bases lying between them. The germline CDR1 and CDR2 sequences are MNHEY and SVGAGI. The CDR3 reads CASSYSARGTYEQYF. The DNA of the CDR3 is TGTGCCAGCAGTTACTCGGCCAGGGGAACCTACGAGCAGTACTTC.

The J gene is TRBJ1-3, the V gene TRBV5-1; D is possibly TRBD1 (6 bases). Germline V lookup: CDR1 SGHRS, CDR2 YFSETQ. The CDR3 is 13 amino acids. Trimming cost V 7 bases and J 3 bases, with 11 bases left between them. As DNA, the CDR3 is TGCGCCAGCGGGGGCGGCAGTGGAAACACCATATATTTT. Residues: CASGGGSGNTIYF.

The chain is built from TRBV27 and TRBJ2-5, with D perhaps TRBD1 or TRBD2 (5 bases each). Germline V lookup: CDR1 MNHEY, CDR2 SMNVEV (reference sequence). Trimming shortened V by 4 bases and J by 4 bases, and 13 bases separated the two germline ends. This CDR3 region has 14 residues. CDR3 DNA: TGTGCCAGCAGTTCCATCGGGGCGGCAGAGACCCAGTACTTC. Translation: CASSSIGAAETQYF.

This chain links TRBV7-9 with TRBJ1-6; D remains unclear. V was cut by 4 bases and J by 6 bases, with 13 bases left in between. CDR3 size: 15 residues. Germline V gene data show CDR1 as SEHNR and CDR2 as FQNEAQ (reference sequence). This chain's CDR3 is CASSSPGRGNSPLHF. The CDR3 DNA reads TGTGCCAGCAGCTCCCCGGGCCGGGGTAATTCACCCCTCCACTTT.

V and J are TRBV5-1 and TRBJ2-3; a weak D match, TRBD2 (6 bases). V shed 5 bases and J shed 0 bases, with 10 bases lying between them. The CDR3 is 14 amino acids. Germline V gene sequence: CDR1 SGHRS, CDR2 YFSETQ. CDR3 region: CASRSSESTDTQYF. In nucleotides, the CDR3 is TGCGCCAGCAGATCTAGCGAAAGCACAGATACGCAGTATTTT.

The V and J genes are TRBV27 and TRBJ2-1; 15 positions match TRBD2. Losses at the gene ends were 6 bases for V and 6 bases for J; bases not matched to a gene: 6. Germline CDR1 is MNHEY and CDR2 is SMNVEV (reference sequence). The CDR3 extends over 16 amino acids. The CDR3 region is CASRTRTSGGGNEQFF. For the CDR3, the DNA is TGTGCCAGCAGAACGAGGACTAGCGGGGGGGGCAATGAGCAGTTCTTC.

This sequence joins TRBV7-2 and TRBJ2-3; no definite D call. Germline V gives CDR1 SGHTA, CDR2 FQGNSA. This CDR3 contains 13 residues. The V end was cut by 6 bases, the J end by 1 base, with 8 bases between. CDR3 sequence: CASRGFGTDTQYF. The CDR3 DNA is TGTGCCAGCAGGGGCTTCGGCACAGATACGCAGTATTTT. The variable domain in full, with the rest retrieved from reference TRBV7-2 and TRBJ2-3, is GAGVSQSPSNKVTEKGKDVELRCDPISGHTALYWYRQSLGQGLEFLIYFQGNSAPDKSGLPSDRFSAERTGGSVSTLTIQRTQQEDSAVYLCASRGFGTDTQYFGPGTRLTVL.

This chain uses TRBV2 with TRBJ1-2, with 8 bases that match TRBD1. The CDR3 is 16 amino acids. The ends lost 2 bases at V and 5 bases at J; junction bases unmatched: 10. The germline V gene has CDR1 SNHLY and CDR2 FYNNEI. The CDR3 is CASSESGQGIGYGYTF. CDR3 coding DNA: TGTGCCAGCAGTGAAAGCGGACAGGGTATTGGGTATGGCTACACCTTC.

V usage is TRBV7-2 and J usage is TRBJ2-5, with D tentatively TRBD2 (6 bases). CDR1 and CDR2 from the germline V gene are SGHTA and FQGNSA. This CDR3 comprises 14 residues. V dropped 1 base and J dropped 5 bases, with 11 bases sitting between them. In nucleotides, the CDR3 is TGTGCCAGCAGCTTAGTTCCTAGCGTCGAGACCCAGTACTTC. It encodes CASSLVPSVETQYF.

The chain has TRBV20-1 and TRBJ2-1; D is perhaps TRBD1 (6 bases). The V gene's germline CDR1 is DFQATT and CDR2 SNEGSKA (reference sequence). The CDR3 extends over 12 amino acids. The V gene lost 3 bases and the J gene lost 9 bases, with 12 bases spanning the gap. CDR3 coding DNA: TGCAGTGCTAGCCAACAGGGCATTGAGCAGTTCTTC. Its translation is CSASQQGIEQFF.